The 28 T cell receptor beta chains reported below all come from one sample, sequenced in a study of cytomegalovirus exposure and HLA in healthy donors. The PCR made use of 60 Vbeta and 13 Jbeta primers. The protocol was immunoSEQ multiplex PCR, while the TCRdb copy is restricted to in-frame clones and leaves out a portion. The repertoire shows tens of thousands of clones; the top ten hold over 7%. Source material: PBMCs. These TCRs come from a male donor in good health and CMV-seronegative.

This chain links TRBV18 with TRBJ2-3; 9 bases fit TRBD2. Germline V gives CDR1 KGHSH, CDR2 LQKENI. After removal of 3 bases from V and 5 bases from J, the junction contained 6 bases not matched to a gene. The CDR3 has 15 residues. The CDR3 sequence is CASSPVAGDGDTQYF. Here the CDR3 DNA reads TGTGCCAGCTCACCCGTAGCGGGAGATGGAGATACGCAGTATTTT.

This sequence joins TRBV15 and TRBJ2-7; D is possibly TRBD1 (6 bases). The CDR3 length is 13 residues. CDR1 is LNHNV and CDR2 is YYDKDF in the germline V gene (reference sequence). V dropped 2 bases and J dropped 8 bases, with 13 bases sitting between them. The CDR3 sequence: CATSRPGGSQQYF. CDR3 nucleotide sequence: TGTGCCACCAGCAGACCTGGGGGCTCGCAGCAGTACTTC.

The rearrangement joins TRBV7-9 to TRBJ2-7, with 7 bases aligning to TRBD2. The CDR3 has 12 amino acids. Germline CDR1 is SEHNR and CDR2 is FQNEAQ (reference sequence). Trimming removed 5 bases from V and 4 bases from J; junction bases left unmatched: 2. CDR3 region: CASSREGYEQYF. For the CDR3, the DNA is TGTGCCAGCAGCAGGGAGGGTTACGAGCAGTACTTC.

V usage is TRBV30 and J usage is TRBJ2-1; D not certain. Germline V gene data show CDR1 as GTSNPN and CDR2 as SVGIG (reference sequence). V was trimmed by 2 bases and J by 4 bases, leaving 6 bases between them. The CDR3 runs to 12 residues. The CDR3 sequence: CAWSPSYNEQFF. CDR3 bases: TGTGCCTGGAGTCCGTCTTACAATGAGCAGTTCTTC.

The chain recombines TRBV4-1 with TRBJ2-1, with 8 bases fitting TRBD2. Unmatched junction bases numbered 9, after V lost 3 bases and J lost 5 bases. The CDR3 spans 16 residues. Germline lookup yields CDR1 MGHRA and CDR2 YSYEKL. The CDR3 here is CASSHPTSGYDNEQFF. CDR3 coding DNA: TGCGCCAGCAGCCACCCTACTAGCGGATACGACAATGAGCAGTTCTTC.

The V and J genes are TRBV9 and TRBJ1-1; 9 bases are a match to TRBD1. The V and J ends lost 3 bases and 8 bases, in that order; junction bases with no gene match: 2. The CDR3 is made up of 12 amino acids. Germline V gene sequence: CDR1 SGDLS, CDR2 YYNGEE. CDR3 in DNA: TGTGCCAGCAGCGAGGACAGGGGCGAAGCTTTCTTT. Amino acid sequence: CASSEDRGEAFF.

V and J are TRBV30 and TRBJ1-2; D possibly corresponds to TRBD1 (5 bases). The CDR3 is made up of 12 amino acids. Germline CDR1 and CDR2: GTSNPN and SVGIG (reference sequence). Between the trimmed V and J ends, which lost 5 bases and 6 bases, there was a span of 13 bases. In DNA, the CDR3 is TGTGCCTGGGGGGGAGGGTCTCATGGCTACACCTTC. Protein product: CAWGGGSHGYTF.

The CDR3 DNA sequence: TGTGCCAGCAGCTCATATCCTCGCGGGAAGTACAATGAGCAGTTCTTC. Its protein is CASSSYPRGKYNEQFF. V is TRBV7-2 and J is TRBJ2-1; D possibly corresponds to TRBD2 (6 bases). CDR3 length: 16 amino acids. The V end lost 4 bases, the J end lost 4 bases, and 17 bases lay between the germline ends. Per germline, CDR1 SGHTA and CDR2 FQGNSA.

V and J are TRBV9 and TRBJ1-4, with TRBD1 identical over 9 bases. This CDR3 has 17 amino acids. Germline CDR1 SGDLS, CDR2 YYNGEE. Losses at the gene ends were 2 bases for V and 5 bases for J; bases not matched to a gene: 10. CDR3 region: CASSVSVGGTGNEKLFF. CDR3 DNA sequence: TGTGCCAGCAGCGTCTCAGTTGGAGGGACAGGGAATGAAAAACTGTTTTTT.

The rearrangement joins TRBV6-5 to TRBJ2-5; TRBD2 aligns across 7 bases. V shed 8 bases and J 9 bases; nucleotides not matched to a gene: 12. The CDR3 runs to 13 residues. Germline V gene lookup returns CDR1 MNHEY and CDR2 SVGAGI. As DNA, the CDR3 is TGTGCCAGCTCCCGTGGGGGGGAAGGGGCCCAGTACTTC. Protein: CASSRGGEGAQYF.

The J gene is TRBJ2-2, the V gene TRBV6-1; TRBD1 matches at 7 bases. Trimming took 6 bases from V and 11 from J; bases not matched to a gene: 15. The CDR3 length is 15 residues. Germline CDR1 is MNHNS and CDR2 is SASEGT. This chain's CDR3 is CASSSGTVMSGELFF. The CDR3 nucleotides read TGTGCCAGCAGCTCCGGGACAGTTATGTCAGGAGAGCTGTTTTTT.

The J gene is TRBJ2-3, the V gene TRBV18; tentatively, D is TRBD2 (6 bases). Germline CDR1 KGHSH, CDR2 LQKENI. Trimming cost V 5 bases and J 1 base, with 16 bases left between them. The CDR3 has 16 residues. The CDR3 spells CASSAGLSGGTDTQYF. DNA for the CDR3: TGTGCCAGCTCAGCCGGACTCTCGGGGGGCACAGATACGCAGTATTTT.

V gene TRBV30 combines with J gene TRBJ2-7, with TRBD1 matching 12 bases. This CDR3 is 13 amino acids long. Germline CDR1 GTSNPN, CDR2 SVGIG (reference sequence). The DNA of the CDR3 is TGTGGGACCCGGGACAGGGGGCGTGACGAGCAGTACTTC. This translates into CGTRDRGRDEQYF. The full variable domain, rest sourced from reference TRBV30 and TRBJ2-7, is SQTIHQWPATLVQPVGSPLSLECTVEGTSNPNLYWYRQAAGRGLQLLFYSVGIGQISSEVPQNLSASRPQDRQFILSSKKLLLSDSGFYLCGTRDRGRDEQYFGPGTRLTVT.

V usage is TRBV28 and J usage is TRBJ2-4; 7 positions agree with TRBD2. The V gene end was trimmed by 3 bases and the J gene end by 8 bases; junction bases not matched to a gene: 4. Germline loops: CDR1 MDHEN, CDR2 SYDVKM. The CDR3 extends over 13 amino acids. The chain's CDR3 is CASSLMGLHIQYF. The CDR3 region has the DNA TGTGCCAGCAGTTTGATGGGACTACACATTCAGTACTTC.

This chain joins TRBV2 and TRBJ2-1; 8 bases agree with TRBD1. Germline V lookup: CDR1 SNHLY, CDR2 FYNNEI. The CDR3 sequence is 14 residues long. Germline trimming cut 3 bases from V and 6 bases from J; bases unmatched to any gene: 4. The CDR3 spells CASSEGQDLNEQFF. In DNA form, the CDR3 reads TGTGCCAGCAGTGAGGGACAGGACCTCAATGAGCAGTTCTTC.

V and J are TRBV7-6 and TRBJ1-2, with D maybe TRBD1 (5 bases). Germline V gene sequence: CDR1 SGHVS, CDR2 FNYEAQ. This CDR3 has 12 residues. Trimming took 4 bases from V and 3 from J, leaving 6 bases between them. The DNA of the CDR3 is TGTGCCAGCAGCTCGGGGGACTATGGCTACACCTTC. Its translation: CASSSGDYGYTF. The variable domain in full, with the rest retrieved from reference TRBV7-6 and TRBJ1-2, is GAGVSQSPRYKVTKRGQDVALRCDPISGHVSLYWYRQALGQGPEFLTYFNYEAQQDKSGLPNDRFSAERPEGSISTLTIQRTEQRDSAMYRCASSSGDYGYTFGSGTRLTVV.

V gene TRBV30 combines with J gene TRBJ1-1, with D hard to call. The CDR3 is 13 amino acids. V was pared by 8 bases and J by 1 base, with 14 bases between. The germline gives CDR1 GTSNPN, CDR2 SVGIG (reference sequence). The CDR3 DNA sequence: TGTGCCACACATCCCGGAGCGAACACTGAAGCTTTCTTT. This translates into CATHPGANTEAFF.

The chain recombines TRBV2 with TRBJ2-1, with 10 bases identical to TRBD2. The V and J ends lost 6 bases and 6 bases, in that order; junction bases with no gene match: 8. Per germline, CDR1 SNHLY and CDR2 FYNNEI. This CDR3 spans 15 amino acids. The DNA of the CDR3 is TGTGCCAGCAGGCAAGCGGGAGGGTTTGCCAATGAGCAGTTCTTC. Translating gives CASRQAGGFANEQFF.

The chain joins TRBV6-5 to TRBJ2-5; no clear D gene. Germline V lookup: CDR1 MNHEY, CDR2 SVGAGI. Between the trimmed V and J ends, which lost 0 bases and 4 bases, there was a span of 12 bases. The CDR3 sequence is 15 residues long. The CDR3 DNA reads TGTGCCAGCAGTTACTCGTGGCGGAGTGGAGAGACCCAGTACTTC. Its protein is CASSYSWRSGETQYF.

This rearrangement joins TRBV21-1 to TRBJ2-4; the D segment call TRBD1 is taken from the table without a DNA check. TRBV21-1 is termed a pseudogene. The length of the CDR3 is 18 residues. For the CDR3, the DNA is TGTGCCAGCAGCAAGGGACAGGGGTATGTACTAGCCAAAAACATTCAGTACTTC. This encodes CASSKGQGYVLAKNIQYF.

This chain connects TRBV6-5 to TRBJ1-2, with TRBD1 matching over 7 bases. V was clipped by 6 bases and J by 0 bases; unmatched bases: 7. This CDR3 comprises 15 residues. Germline CDR1 MNHEY, CDR2 SVGAGI. The DNA for the CDR3 is TGTGCCAGCAGCCAGACAGGGAAATCTAACTATGGCTACACCTTC. Protein: CASSQTGKSNYGYTF.

The rearrangement uses TRBV15 and TRBJ2-5; the D gene is possibly TRBD2 (6 bases). The DNA end favors TRBJ2-7, so the J call may be wrong. The CDR3 consists of 16 residues. CDR1 and CDR2 (germline): LNHNV, YYDKDF (reference sequence). In DNA, the CDR3 is TGTGCCACCAGCAGAGACCACGTGGCGGGGTTATACGAGCAGTACTTC. Translation gives CATSRDHVAGLYEQYF.

V gene TRBV20-1 combines with J gene TRBJ2-7, with D tentatively TRBD1 (6 bases). V was cut by 7 bases and J by 7 bases, with 14 bases left in between. This CDR3 is 11 amino acids long. CDR1 and CDR2 (germline): DFQATT, SNEGSKA (reference sequence). The CDR3 coding sequence is TGCAGTGGGGGTACAGGGCGGGAGCAGTACTTC. Protein: CSGGTGREQYF.

The chain uses TRBV2 and TRBJ2-7, with 9 positions matching TRBD1. This CDR3 region has 15 residues. The V gene's germline CDR1 is SNHLY and CDR2 FYNNEI. After removal of 6 bases from V and 2 bases from J, the junction contained 8 bases not matched to a gene. The CDR3 DNA follows: TGTGCCAGCAGGAAGGGACAGGGAAGAGCCTACGAGCAGTACTTC. This translates into CASRKGQGRAYEQYF.

On this clone: This CDR3 is also generated by other DNA sequences in the sample. The chain uses TRBV5-1 and TRBJ2-3; D gene ambiguous. The CDR3 is made up of 13 amino acids. V was clipped by 1 base and J by 6 bases, with 9 bases between them. In germline, CDR1 is SGHRS, CDR2 YFSETQ. The CDR3 DNA sequence: TGCGCCAGCAGCTTGACTATCACGGATACGCAGTATTTT. Its protein product is CASSLTITDTQYF.

The chain employs TRBV28 and TRBJ1-2, with a weak D call TRBD1 (6 bases). The CDR3 is made up of 15 amino acids. Trimming cost V 2 bases and J 7 bases, with 17 bases left between them. Germline CDR1 MDHEN, CDR2 SYDVKM. The DNA for the CDR3 is TGTGCCAGCAGTTTACAGGCGCAGGGGCAGGGTGGCTACACCTTC. It translates to CASSLQAQGQGGYTF.

The V gene is TRBV28, the J gene TRBJ1-2, with 7 bases fitting TRBD1. The ends lost 5 bases at V and 2 bases at J; junction bases unmatched: 5. CDR3 length: 14 amino acids. CDR1 and CDR2 (germline): MDHEN, SYDVKM. The CDR3 sequence: CASSLRQGNYGYTF. The CDR3 DNA reads as TGTGCCAGCAGTCTAAGACAGGGAAACTATGGCTACACCTTC.

The rearrangement uses TRBV5-5 and TRBJ2-2; 10 nucleotides agree with TRBD2. This CDR3 region has 18 residues. The germline V gene has CDR1 SGHKS and CDR2 YYEKEE (reference sequence). The V gene end was trimmed by 0 bases and the J gene end by 0 bases; junction bases not matched to a gene: 5. The CDR3: CASSLARTSGTNTGELFF. The DNA of the CDR3 is TGTGCCAGCAGCTTGGCCAGGACTAGCGGAACGAACACCGGGGAGCTGTTTTTT.